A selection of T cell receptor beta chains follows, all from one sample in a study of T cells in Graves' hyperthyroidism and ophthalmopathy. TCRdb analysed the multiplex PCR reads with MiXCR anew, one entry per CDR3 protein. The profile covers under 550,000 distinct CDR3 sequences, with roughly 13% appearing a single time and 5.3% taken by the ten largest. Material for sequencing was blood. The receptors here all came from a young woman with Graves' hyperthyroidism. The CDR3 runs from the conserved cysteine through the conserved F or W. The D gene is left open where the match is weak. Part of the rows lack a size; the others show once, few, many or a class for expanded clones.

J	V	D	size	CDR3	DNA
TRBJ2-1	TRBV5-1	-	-	CASSGLTYTYNEQFF	TGCGCCAGCAGCGGACTAACCTACACCTACAATGAGCAGTTCTTC
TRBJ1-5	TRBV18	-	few	CASSPSSINQPQHF	TGTGCCAGCTCACCCTCCAGCATCAATCAGCCCCAGCATTTT
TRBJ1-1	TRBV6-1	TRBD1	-	CASSSNDRAAFF	TGTGCCAGCAGTTCCAACGACAGGGCGGCTTTCTTT
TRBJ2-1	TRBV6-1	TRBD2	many	CASSERNGRMGEQFF	TGTGCCAGCAGTGAAAGAAACGGGAGGATGGGTGAGCAGTTCTTC
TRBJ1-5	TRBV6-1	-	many	CASSEGRDQPQHF	TGTGCCAGCAGTGAAGGCCGGGATCAGCCCCAGCATTTT
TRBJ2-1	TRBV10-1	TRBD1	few	CASTLGQGNEQFF	TGCGCCAGCACTCTCGGACAGGGCAATGAGCAGTTCTTC
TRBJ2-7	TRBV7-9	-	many	CASSLGGDYEQYF	TGTGCCAGCAGCTTAGGGGGAGACTACGAGCAGTACTTC
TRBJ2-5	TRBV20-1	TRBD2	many	CSARDTSGKVTQYF	TGCAGTGCTAGAGATACTAGCGGGAAGGTGACCCAGTACTTC
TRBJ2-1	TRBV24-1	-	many	CATSDSRFEQFF	TGTGCCACCAGTGATAGCCGATTTGAGCAGTTCTTC
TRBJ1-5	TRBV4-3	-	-	CASSQDGLGNQPQHF	TGCGCCAGCAGCCAAGATGGGTTGGGCAATCAGCCCCAGCATTTT
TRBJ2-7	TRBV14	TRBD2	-	CASSQVLGTSGRSLGEQYF	TGTGCCAGCAGCCAAGTATTAGGGACTAGCGGGAGGTCGTTGGGCGAGCAGTACTTC
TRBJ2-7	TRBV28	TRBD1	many	CASRTTGFYEQYF	TGTGCCAGCAGAACGACAGGGTTTTACGAGCAGTACTTC
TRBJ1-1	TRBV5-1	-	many	CASSALTLGRNTEAFF	TGCGCCAGCAGCGCGCTGACCCTGGGTAGGAACACTGAAGCTTTCTTT
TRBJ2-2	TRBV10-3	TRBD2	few	CAISESSGRDTGELFF	TGTGCCATCAGTGAAAGTAGCGGGAGGGACACCGGGGAGCTGTTTTTT
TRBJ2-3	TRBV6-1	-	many	CATSSTDTQYF	TGTGCCACCTCTAGCACAGATACGCAGTATTTT
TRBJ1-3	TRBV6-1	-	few	CASSNKGRHSGNTIYF	TGTGCCAGCAGTAACAAAGGGAGACACTCTGGAAACACCATATATTTT
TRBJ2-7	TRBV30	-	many	CAWSVQDEQYF	TGTGCCTGGAGTGTCCAGGACGAGCAGTACTTC
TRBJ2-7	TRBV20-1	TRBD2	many	CSAREAGGRYEQYF	TGCAGTGCTAGAGAAGCGGGAGGTAGATACGAGCAGTACTTC
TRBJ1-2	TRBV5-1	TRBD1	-	CASSDSGTAMGGYTF	TGCGCCAGCAGCGACTCCGGGACAGCGATGGGTGGCTACACCTTC
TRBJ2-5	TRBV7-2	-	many	CASSLGSSGSQYF	TGTGCCAGCAGCTTAGGGAGCTCCGGGTCCCAGTACTTC
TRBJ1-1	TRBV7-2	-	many	CASSLSGEVSTEAFF	TGTGCCAGCAGCCTTTCAGGGGAGGTGAGCACTGAAGCTTTCTTT
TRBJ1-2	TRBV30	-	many	CAWRRELGGYTF	TGTGCCTGGAGGAGGGAGTTGGGTGGCTACACCTTC
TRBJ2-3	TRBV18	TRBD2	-	CASSPGTSGRYISNTQYF	TGTGCCAGCTCGCCAGGGACTAGCGGGAGGTATATTTCAAATACGCAGTATTTT
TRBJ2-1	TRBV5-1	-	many	CASSFRRGGAPEQFF	TGCGCCAGCAGCTTTAGGAGGGGGGGCGCGCCCGAGCAGTTCTTC
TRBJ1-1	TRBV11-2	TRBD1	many	CASSQGTGNTEAFF	TGTGCCAGCAGCCAGGGGACAGGGAACACTGAAGCTTTCTTT
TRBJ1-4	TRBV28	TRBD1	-	CASSYQQGVGEKLFF	TGTGCCAGCAGTTATCAACAGGGGGTAGGGGAAAAACTGTTTTTT
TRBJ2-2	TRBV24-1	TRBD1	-	CATSDSGTANTGELFF	TGTGCCACCAGTGATTCCGGGACAGCCAACACCGGGGAGCTGTTTTTT
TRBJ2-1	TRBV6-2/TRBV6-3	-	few	CASSYLYKLGHTYNEQFF	TGTGCCAGCAGTTACTTATATAAACTAGGCCATACCTACAATGAGCAGTTCTTC
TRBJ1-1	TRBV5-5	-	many	CASSLDSGSFF	TGTGCCAGCAGCTTGGACAGTGGATCTTTCTTT
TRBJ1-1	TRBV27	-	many	CASRSQGLGAEAFF	TGTGCCAGCAGAAGCCAGGGGTTAGGAGCTGAAGCTTTCTTT
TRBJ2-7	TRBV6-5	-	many	CASSYTQFIHEQYF	TGTGCCAGCAGTTACACGCAGTTTATCCACGAGCAGTACTTC
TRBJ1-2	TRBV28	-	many	CASSLWRHNYGYTF	TGTGCCAGCAGTTTATGGAGGCACAACTATGGCTACACCTTC
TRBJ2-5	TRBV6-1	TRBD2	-	CASRLAGQETQHF	TGTGCCAGCAGACTAGCGGGGCAAGAGACCCAGCACTTC
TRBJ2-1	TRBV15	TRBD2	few	CATSRDQTSGHNEQFF	TGTGCCACCAGCAGAGATCAGACTAGCGGACACAATGAGCAGTTCTTC
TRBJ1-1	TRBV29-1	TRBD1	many	CSVERQGDTEAFF	TGCAGCGTCGAAAGACAGGGGGACACTGAAGCTTTCTTT
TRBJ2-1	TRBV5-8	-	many	CASSLALNSRFNEQFF	TGTGCCAGCAGCTTGGCCTTGAATAGTAGGTTCAATGAGCAGTTCTTC
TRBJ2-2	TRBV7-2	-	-	CASSFQGMDTGELFF	TGTGCCAGCAGCTTTCAGGGAATGGACACCGGGGAGCTGTTTTTT
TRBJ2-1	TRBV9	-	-	CASSVFPGLNEQFF	TGTGCCAGCAGCGTATTTCCGGGCCTGAATGAGCAGTTCTTC
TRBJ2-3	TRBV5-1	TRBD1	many	CASSWGTGRTDTQYF	TGCGCCAGCAGCTGGGGGACAGGGCGCACAGATACGCAGTATTTT
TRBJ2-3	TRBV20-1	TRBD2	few	CSARELAGAGTDTQYF	TGCAGTGCTAGAGAGCTGGCGGGAGCGGGCACAGATACGCAGTATTTT
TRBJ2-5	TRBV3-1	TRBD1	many	CASGTGTQETQYF	TGTGCCAGCGGGACAGGGACCCAAGAGACCCAGTACTTC
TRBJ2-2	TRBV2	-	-	CASFTGELFF	TGTGCCAGCTTTACCGGGGAGCTGTTTTTT
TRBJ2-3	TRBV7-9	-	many	CASSLVRSVTTDTQYF	TGTGCCAGCAGCTTAGTCCGGTCAGTCACCACAGATACGCAGTATTTT
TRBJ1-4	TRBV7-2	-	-	CASSPGEVVFF	TGTGCCAGCAGCCCGGGGGAGGTGGTGTTTTTT
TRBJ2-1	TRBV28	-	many	CASSFAGSDNEQFF	TGTGCCAGCAGTTTTGCCGGGTCTGACAATGAGCAGTTCTTC
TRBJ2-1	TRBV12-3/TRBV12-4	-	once	CASSLGTFTSYNEQFF	TGTGCCAGCAGCCTCGGGACCTTTACCTCCTACAATGAGCAGTTCTTC
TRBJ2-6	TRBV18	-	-	CASSAGEAGANVLTF	TGTGCCAGCTCAGCAGGGGAAGCAGGGGCCAACGTCCTAACTTTC
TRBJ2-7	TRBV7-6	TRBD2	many	CASSVTSGISYEQYF	TGTGCCAGCAGCGTCACTAGCGGGATCTCCTACGAGCAGTACTTC
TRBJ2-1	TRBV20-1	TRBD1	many	CSARFRDRDYNEQFF	TGCAGTGCTAGATTCCGGGACAGGGACTACAATGAGCAGTTCTTC
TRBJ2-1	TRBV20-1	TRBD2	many	CSASVSLAADNEQFF	TGCAGTGCTAGTGTTTCCCTAGCGGCCGACAATGAGCAGTTCTTC
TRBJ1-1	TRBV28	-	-	CASSLGLGNTGAFF	TGTGCCAGCAGTTTAGGACTGGGGAACACTGGAGCTTTCTTT
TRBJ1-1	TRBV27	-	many	CASTPFGSNTEAFF	TGTGCCAGCACCCCGTTTGGCAGTAACACTGAAGCTTTCTTT
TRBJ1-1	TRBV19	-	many	CASSTGQRNTEAFF	TGTGCCAGTAGTACCGGACAGAGGAACACTGAAGCTTTCTTT
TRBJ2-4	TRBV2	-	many	CASSVDSEAKNIQYF	TGTGCCAGCAGTGTGGATAGCGAAGCCAAAAACATTCAGTACTTC